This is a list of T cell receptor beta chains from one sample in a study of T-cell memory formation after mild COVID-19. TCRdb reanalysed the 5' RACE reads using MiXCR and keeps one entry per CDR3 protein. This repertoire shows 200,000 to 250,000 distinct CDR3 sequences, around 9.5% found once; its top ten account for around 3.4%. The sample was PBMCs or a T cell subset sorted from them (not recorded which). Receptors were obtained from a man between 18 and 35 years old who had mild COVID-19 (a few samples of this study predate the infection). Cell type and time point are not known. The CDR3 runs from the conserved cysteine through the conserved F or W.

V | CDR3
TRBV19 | CASATGDTQYF
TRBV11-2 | CASSLGGHSYGYTF
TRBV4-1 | CASSRRERGTIGELFF
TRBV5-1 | CASSRTGTLTDTQYF
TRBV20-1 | CSARNVGEKLFF
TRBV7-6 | CASTRLGQGITDTQYF
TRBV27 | CASSYDRGAYNEQFF
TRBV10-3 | CATGGARGETQYF
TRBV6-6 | CASSPPGQGVFF
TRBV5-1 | CASSRGTGASYNEQFF
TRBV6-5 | CASSLSEIGDTEAFF
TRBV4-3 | CASSSDIQETQYF
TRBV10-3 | CAISEQGDQPQHF
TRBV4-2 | CASSRTGTSGGGAQYF
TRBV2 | CASSRTNNEQFF
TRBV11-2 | CASSFGLQGPDEQFF
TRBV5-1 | CASRTTGGANTEAFF
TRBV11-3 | CASSKGQEREQFF
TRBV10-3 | CAIGQGGYEQYF
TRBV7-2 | CASRAAGVSTDTQYF
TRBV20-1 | CSARGVGTDTQYF
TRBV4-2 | CASRLAGGPGDEQFF
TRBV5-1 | CASSLNGYAFF
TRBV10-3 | CAVAGTSSGAEAFF
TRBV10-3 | CAISESGTGNNGYTF
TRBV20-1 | CSGSRGGANEQFF
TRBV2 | CASSPQGRSYGEQYF
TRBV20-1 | CSAATEISGTQYF
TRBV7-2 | CASSLRQGTGELFF
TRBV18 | CASSPPNRGGYTF
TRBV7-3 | CASSLGGGSGELFF
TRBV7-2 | CAGGQARQETQYF
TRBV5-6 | CASSLVGDGTDTQYF
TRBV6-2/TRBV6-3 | CASRSRGVGYGYTF
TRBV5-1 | CASSPAGQGGYNEQFF
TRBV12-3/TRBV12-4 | CASSLLAHQETQYF
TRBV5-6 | CASSSDTLNYGYTF
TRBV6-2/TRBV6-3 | CASSPRLDNYGYTF
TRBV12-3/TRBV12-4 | CASSFARTYQPQHF
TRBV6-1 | CASSDRASGYTF
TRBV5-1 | CASSSRLGDYNEQFF